This T cell receptor beta chain originates from a study of T cell changes during pregnancy in multiple sclerosis. The CDR3 has 15 amino acids. The J segment lost 6 bases and the V segment lost 1 base, leaving 5 bases of the junction unmatched. Germline CDR1 and CDR2: SEHNR and FQNEAQ (reference sequence). Clones were read by immunoSEQ multiplex PCR, and TCRdb kept only the in-frame ones, dropping some. The data show more than 85,000 clones, 93% seen once. The V gene is TRBV7-9, the J gene TRBJ1-1; TRBD1 agrees at 10 bases. The sequencing here drew on peripheral blood, taken in the third trimester of pregnancy. The TCR comes from a female donor in good health, enrolled as a control in a pregnancy study. CDR3 region: CASSLGRQGAAEAFF. The DNA of the CDR3 is TGTGCCAGCAGCTTAGGGAGACAGGGGGCTGCTGAAGCTTTCTTT.